Below, 31 T cell receptor beta chains from the same sample are listed, as sequenced in a study of OX40 agonist ivuxolimab in advanced cancers. Profiling relied on immunoSEQ multiplex PCR, and the TCRdb table lists in-frame clones only, not all of them. The sample shows 70,000 or so clones, just over 85% of them seen only once. Sequences were derived from CD4+ or CD8+ T cells sorted from blood, sampled in a trial of the OX40 agonist ivuxolimab. All receptors derive from an adult with an advanced solid tumor such as melanoma, head and neck, liver or kidney cancer.

With respect to this clone: The junction departs from germline at one end; a sequencing error may be responsible. This sample includes further DNA sequences coding for the same CDR3. The chain recombines TRBV30 with TRBJ1-1, with D unclear. The CDR3 spans 14 residues. Germline V lookup: CDR1 GTSNPN, CDR2 SVGIG (reference sequence). This CDR3 is CAWSVIKPNTEAFF. The CDR3, as DNA: TGCGCCTGGAGTGTAATAAAGCCAAACACTGAGGCTTTCTTT.

This chain joins TRBV6-1 and TRBJ1-1; possibly TRBD1 for D (5 bases). This CDR3 has 14 amino acids. From germline, CDR1 is MNHNS and CDR2 SASEGT. Trimming pared 5 bases from V and 5 bases from J, leaving 15 bases between. The CDR3 DNA reads as TGTGCCAGCAGTACCCGCGGTGGGGGGACTGAAGCTTTCTTT. Translated, it gives CASSTRGGGTEAFF.

The V gene is TRBV7-8, the J gene TRBJ2-5, with TRBD2 matching over 8 bases. CDR3 length equals 13 residues. The V and J ends lost 7 bases and 5 bases, in that order; junction bases with no gene match: 6. CDR1 SGHVS and CDR2 FQNEAQ come from the germline V gene. CDR3 sequence reads: CASNPGGAETQYF. CDR3 nucleotides: TGTGCCAGCAACCCGGGGGGGGCCGAGACCCAGTACTTC.

The V and J genes are TRBV9 and TRBJ2-5; 10 bases fit TRBD2. Germline CDR1 is SGDLS and CDR2 is YYNGEE. This CDR3 contains 17 residues. The ends lost 0 bases at V and 1 base at J; junction bases unmatched: 6. The CDR3 protein is CASSVVDSGGIQETQYF. The CDR3 nucleotides read TGTGCCAGCAGCGTAGTGGATAGCGGGGGGATCCAAGAGACCCAGTACTTC.

This clone was seen a single time. This rearrangement joins TRBV19 to TRBJ1-2; D is perhaps TRBD1 (6 bases). V dropped 7 bases and J dropped 4 bases, with 13 bases sitting between them. The CDR3 is made up of 13 amino acids. Germline V gene data show CDR1 as LNHDA and CDR2 as SQIVND (reference sequence). The CDR3 reads CASKMGGPYGYTF. DNA for the CDR3: TGTGCCAGTAAGATGGGGGGCCCCTATGGCTACACCTTC.

This clone was counted only a few times. The rearrangement joins TRBV28 to TRBJ1-5, with D uncertain. The CDR3 spans 14 residues. Trimming stripped 5 bases from V and 6 bases from J, with 14 bases between. Germline V CDR1 and CDR2: MDHEN, SYDVKM. CDR3 coding DNA: TGTGCCAGCAGTAAAACCCTAGGCAGTCAGCCCCAGCATTTT. Amino acid sequence: CASSKTLGSQPQHF.

V gene TRBV7-8 combines with J gene TRBJ1-1; possible D gene TRBD1, 5 bases. V was shortened by 5 bases and J by 4 bases, with 14 bases between the two germline ends. Germline V gene lookup returns CDR1 SGHVS and CDR2 FQNEAQ. The CDR3 is 14 residues long. In DNA form, the CDR3 reads TGTGCCAGCAGCCCCGGGGCAGGGCTCACTGAAGCTTTCTTT. Residues: CASSPGAGLTEAFF.

The rearrangement joins TRBV5-1 to TRBJ2-2; 8 positions match TRBD1. The ends lost 7 bases at V and 6 bases at J; junction bases unmatched: 17. Germline CDR1 and CDR2: SGHRS and YFSETQ. CDR3 size: 17 residues. The CDR3, as DNA: TGCGCCAGCTACCAATCCGGGACAGGTGGATTTGCCGGGGAGCTGTTTTTT. This encodes CASYQSGTGGFAGELFF.

This sequence joins TRBV5-1 and TRBJ2-5, with D hard to call. V dropped 7 bases and J dropped 1 base, with 11 bases sitting between them. This CDR3 has 13 residues. The germline CDR1 and CDR2 sequences are SGHRS and YFSETQ. CDR3 nucleotide sequence: TGCGCCAGCGCGAAAGTACCCCAAGAGACCCAGTACTTC. Its translation: CASAKVPQETQYF.

The rearrangement joins TRBV5-8 to TRBJ1-5, with 7 bases identical to TRBD1. Germline V gives CDR1 SGHTS, CDR2 YDEGEE. V shed 5 bases, J shed 7 bases, and the junction held 9 bases outside the gene matches. The CDR3 covers 14 residues. CDR3 DNA: TGTGCCAGCAGAAACCGGGACAGAAGCCAGCCCCAGCATTTT. Residues: CASRNRDRSQPQHF.

This rearrangement joins TRBV19 to TRBJ1-5, with TRBD1 matching 9 bases. The germline V gene encodes CDR1 LNHDA and CDR2 SQIVND (reference sequence). This CDR3 has 14 residues. V trimming: 5 bases; J trimming: 6 bases; junction bases outside the gene matches: 5. The CDR3 loop is CASSSRQGGQPQHF. CDR3 nucleotides: TGTGCCAGTAGTTCAAGACAGGGGGGTCAGCCCCAGCATTTT.

This clone has a single count. The chain is built from TRBV5-1 and TRBJ2-3, with 9 bases identical to TRBD1. The trim removed 3 bases at V and 0 bases at J, leaving 8 bases unmatched. The germline V gene has CDR1 SGHRS and CDR2 YFSETQ. CDR3 size: 17 residues. The CDR3 region is CASSSSGQGSSTDTQYF. CDR3 nucleotide sequence: TGCGCCAGCAGCTCATCCGGACAGGGGAGTAGCACAGATACGCAGTATTTT.

This chain connects TRBV28 to TRBJ2-1, with TRBD1 matching 7 bases. The ends lost 8 bases at V and 1 base at J; junction bases unmatched: 2. The CDR3 extends over 13 amino acids. Germline CDR1 reads MDHEN; CDR2 reads SYDVKM. The CDR3 DNA reads as TGTGCCAGCTGGGACAGTTCCTACAATGAGCAGTTCTTC. Protein product: CASWDSSYNEQFF.

About this clone: The identical CDR3 is also encoded by other nucleotide sequences in the sample. This chain uses TRBV28 with TRBJ1-2, with a tentative D call TRBD1 (5 bases). CDR1 MDHEN and CDR2 SYDVKM come from the germline V gene. V was shortened by 2 bases and J by 4 bases, with 5 bases between the two germline ends. This CDR3 contains 12 residues. The CDR3 DNA reads as TGTGCCAGCAGTTTAGGGGGCTATGGCTACACCTTC. This codes for CASSLGGYGYTF.

V is TRBV9 and J is TRBJ1-1, with a tentative D call TRBD1 (6 bases). Deletions cut 5 bases from V and 5 bases from J, with 19 bases between. Germline CDR1 SGDLS, CDR2 YYNGEE. The CDR3 loop spans 15 amino acids. CDR3 sequence: CASRRGSGAGTEAFF. DNA for the CDR3: TGTGCCAGCAGGAGGGGGTCCGGGGCTGGGACTGAAGCTTTCTTT.

The chain combines TRBV5-4 with TRBJ2-1; TRBD1 aligns across 8 bases. Trimming removed 2 bases from V and 10 bases from J; junction bases left unmatched: 8. Germline loops: CDR1 SGHNT, CDR2 YYREEE (reference sequence). The CDR3 sequence is 14 residues long. The CDR3 DNA is TGTGCCAGCAGCTTAAGTTCAGCAGGGGGCGAGCAGTTCTTC. Translating gives CASSLSSAGGEQFF.

V gene TRBV15 combines with J gene TRBJ2-7; perhaps TRBD2 as D (6 bases). CDR3 length: 15 amino acids. V was cut by 6 bases and J by 5 bases, with 20 bases left in between. Germline V CDR1 and CDR2: LNHNV, YYDKDF (reference sequence). CDR3 sequence: CATSIAPGPGDEQYF. CDR3 nucleotide sequence: TGTGCCACCAGTATCGCTCCGGGACCGGGGGACGAGCAGTACTTC.

This chain joins TRBV18 and TRBJ1-1; no clear D gene. Germline-derived CDR1 and CDR2 are KGHSH and LQKENI. This CDR3 is built from 15 residues. V lost 0 bases, J lost 0 bases, and 8 bases lay in between. CDR3 DNA sequence: TGTGCCAGCTCACCACCCTCTGGGATGAACACTGAAGCTTTCTTT. Residues: CASSPPSGMNTEAFF.

This chain connects TRBV6-6 to TRBJ1-4; D perhaps matches TRBD1 (5 bases). This CDR3 is 15 amino acids long. V was cut by 2 bases and J by 4 bases, with 11 bases left in between. Germline assignment: CDR1 MNHNY and CDR2 SVGAGI (reference sequence). The CDR3: CASSYHRQINEKLFF. The CDR3 DNA sequence: TGTGCCAGCAGTTACCATCGACAGATTAATGAAAAACTGTTTTTT.

This clone was seen only a few times. This chain links TRBV5-4 with TRBJ1-6; D is undetermined. Germline V lookup: CDR1 SGHNT, CDR2 YYREEE (reference sequence). The V gene lost 4 bases and the J gene lost 3 bases, with 5 bases spanning the gap. The CDR3 contains 13 residues. CDR3 coding DNA: TGTGCCAGCAGCCTTAGCTATAATTCACCCCTCCACTTT. The encoded protein is CASSLSYNSPLHF.

V and J are TRBV6-6 and TRBJ2-7, with TRBD1 matching over 11 bases. This CDR3 is 15 amino acids long. Per the germline V gene, CDR1 is MNHNY and CDR2 is SVGAGI (reference sequence). Unmatched junction bases numbered 1, after V lost 2 bases and J lost 1 base. The CDR3 loop reads CASSYGTGGSYEQYF. The CDR3 DNA reads as TGTGCCAGCAGTTACGGGACAGGGGGATCCTACGAGCAGTACTTC.

There are many counts of this clone. The chain joins TRBV18 to TRBJ2-7, with D perhaps TRBD1 (5 bases). This CDR3 comprises 14 residues. The V end lost 0 bases, the J end lost 5 bases, and 11 bases lay between the germline ends. Germline-derived CDR1 and CDR2 are KGHSH and LQKENI. The CDR3 DNA reads TGTGCCAGCTCACCACCGGGCAGGGCCCACGAGCAGTACTTC. This encodes CASSPPGRAHEQYF.

This clone has only one observation. DNA for the CDR3: TGCGCCAGCAGCCAAGACCTGGGGGGGAGAAATGAGCAGTTCTTC. Translated, it gives CASSQDLGGRNEQFF. The chain recombines TRBV4-3 with TRBJ2-1; 7 positions agree with TRBD2. V was pared by 0 bases and J by 7 bases, with 6 bases of the junction left unmatched. The CDR3 covers 15 residues. CDR1 LGHNA and CDR2 YSLEER come from the germline V gene.

The rearrangement joins TRBV27 to TRBJ2-2; 7 nucleotides align to TRBD1. Germline CDR1 MNHEY, CDR2 SMNVEV (reference sequence). This CDR3 contains 14 residues. J was trimmed by 4 bases and V by 5 bases; bases with no gene match: 4. CDR3 residues: CASSPWTGTGELFF. The CDR3 DNA reads as TGTGCCAGCAGTCCGTGGACAGGCACCGGGGAGCTGTTTTTT.

The chain employs TRBV5-4 and TRBJ1-5; no clear D gene. Trimming took off 1 base at V and 6 bases at J, with 8 bases between the two ends. CDR1 and CDR2 from the germline V gene are SGHNT and YYREEE (reference sequence). The CDR3 is 13 residues long. CDR3 sequence (DNA): TGTGCCAGCAGCTTGAGCCAGGTTCAGCCCCAGCATTTT. The encoded protein is CASSLSQVQPQHF. Full variable domain (rest looked up from reference TRBV5-4 and TRBJ1-5): ETGVTQSPTHLIKTRGQQVTLRCSSQSGHNTVSWYQQALGQGPQFIFQYYREEENGRGNFPPRFSGLQFPNYSSELNVNALELDDSALYLCASSLSQVQPQHFGDGTRLSIL.

V gene TRBV28 combines with J gene TRBJ1-2, with 8 bases lining up with TRBD1. Germline values: CDR1 MDHEN, CDR2 SYDVKM. Trimming at V came to 6 bases and at J to 6 bases, leaving 9 bases not matched to a gene. This CDR3 comprises 14 residues. As DNA, the CDR3 is TGTGCCAGCAGCCCGGGACAGGTTAAGAATGGCTACACCTTC. It codes for CASSPGQVKNGYTF.

The chain links TRBV28 to TRBJ2-1; the match to TRBD1 covers 9 bases. This CDR3 contains 15 residues. V shed 6 bases, J shed 7 bases, and the junction held 10 bases outside the gene matches. Per the germline V gene, CDR1 is MDHEN and CDR2 is SYDVKM. The CDR3 DNA reads TGTGCCAGCAGACAGAGGCGGGACAGGGCTAATGAGCAGTTCTTC. This translates into CASRQRRDRANEQFF.

CDR3 bases: TGTGCCAGCAGCTTATCGGGACTAGCGGGGGCTGAGCAGTTCTTC. Encoded protein: CASSLSGLAGAEQFF. The rearrangement joins TRBV7-3 to TRBJ2-1; TRBD2 matches at 14 bases. V lost 2 bases to trimming and J lost 9 bases; unmatched junction nucleotides: 3. CDR1 SGHTA and CDR2 FQGTGA come from the germline V gene. The CDR3 is 15 amino acids.

The chain joins TRBV5-1 to TRBJ2-5; possible D gene TRBD2, 6 bases. There are 15 residues in the CDR3. Germline V gives CDR1 SGHRS, CDR2 YFSETQ. Trimming took 0 bases from V and 7 from J, leaving 16 bases between them. The CDR3 nucleotides are TGCGCCAGCAGCTTGGGCGCGGGACCCCTGGGGACCCAGTACTTC. This translates into CASSLGAGPLGTQYF.

This clone was detected a few times. The V and J genes are TRBV5-6 and TRBJ2-7; 9 bases are a match to TRBD1. The length of the CDR3 is 16 residues. Germline loops: CDR1 SGHDT, CDR2 YYEEEE. The V segment lost 6 bases and the J segment 3 bases; nucleotides outside the gene matches: 13. The CDR3 nucleotides are TGTGCCAGCACCACCCCGAGGACAGGGGTTCGCTACGAGCAGTACTTC. Translated: CASTTPRTGVRYEQYF.

V and J are TRBV7-2 and TRBJ2-7; a weak D match, TRBD1 (5 bases). Germline V gene lookup returns CDR1 SGHTA and CDR2 FQGNSA. Deletions cut 4 bases from V and 0 bases from J, with 10 bases between. The CDR3 sequence is 14 residues long. The CDR3 sequence: CASSSMTVSYEQYF. The CDR3 coding sequence is TGTGCCAGCAGCTCAATGACAGTCTCCTACGAGCAGTACTTC.